This passage covers 20 T cell receptor beta chains from one sample sequenced in a study of CXCR3-negative and CXCR3-positive naive CD8 T cells. Whole-study findings and limits: CXCR3-positive naive cells had TRB CDR3s that were more hydrophobic than CXCR3-negative naive cells had.

These receptors have no identified antigens. Researchers prepared the TRB cDNA libraries using 5' RACE with UMI labels. For each CDR3 protein, TCRdb gives one entry from its re-call of the 5' RACE reads, without DNA. Recorded for this sample: over 100,000 distinct CDR3 sequences. Sequenced material: naive CXCR3+ CD8+ T cells from blood. Stated subset: CD45RO-CCR7+CD27+CD95- naive CD8+ T cells expressing CXCR3 (TNR3+). These receptors originate from a human donor in good health. Some clones in this sample may be carry-over from other donors' samples.

The CDR3 spells CASSRLAGGSYNEQFF. The gene calls are TRBV5-1 and TRBJ2-1; TCRdb indicates TRBD2, and absent DNA this call remains unverified. CDR3 length: 16 amino acids. Germline-derived CDR1 and CDR2 are SGHRS and YFSETQ.

The chain links TRBV28 to TRBJ2-3; the D call from TCRdb, TRBD2, cannot be confirmed without DNA. Germline values: CDR1 MDHEN, CDR2 SYDVKM. The CDR3 is 18 residues long. This chain's CDR3 is CASSSPGLAGGRTDTQYF.

The rearrangement joins TRBV7-6 to TRBJ2-3. The CDR3 extends over 16 amino acids. Looked up from germline, CDR1 is SGHVS and CDR2 is FNYEAQ. The CDR3 sequence is CASSLRLAASTDTQYF.

The chain couples TRBV29-1 to TRBJ2-3; TCRdb designates TRBD2, a call that cannot be tested without DNA. The CDR3 totals 13 residues. The germline V gene encodes CDR1 SQVTM and CDR2 ANQGSEA. CDR3 protein: CSGLAGGPDTQYF.

The chain recombines TRBV29-1 with TRBJ1-1. The CDR3 spans 11 residues. In germline, CDR1 is SQVTM, CDR2 ANQGSEA. CDR3 amino acids: CSVVRDTEAFF. The full variable domain, completed using reference TRBV29-1 and TRBJ1-1, is SAVISQKPSRDICQRGTSLTIQCQVDSQVTMMFWYRQQPGQSLTLIATANQGSEATYESGFVIDKFPISRPNLTFSTLTVSNMSPEDSSIYLCSVVRDTEAFFGQGTRLTVV.

The CDR3 region is CASGRGDTGELFF. The chain is built from TRBV7-2 and TRBJ2-2; TCRdb designates TRBD1, a call that cannot be tested without DNA. Germline CDR1 is SGHTA and CDR2 is FQGNSA. The CDR3 runs to 13 residues.

This chain links TRBV3-1 with TRBJ2-7; absent DNA, TCRdb's TRBD1 call cannot be checked. The germline gives CDR1 LGHDT, CDR2 YNNKEL (reference sequence). The CDR3 is made up of 14 amino acids. The chain's CDR3 is CASSQDREVDEQYF.

CDR3: CSVELVGETQYF. The chain links TRBV29-1 to TRBJ2-5; TCRdb selects TRBD2, and the lack of DNA leaves this call unchecked. The CDR3 length is 12 residues. Germline V CDR1 and CDR2: SQVTM, ANQGSEA.

The rearrangement joins TRBV5-1 to TRBJ1-5; the TCRdb call, TRBD1, lacks DNA for checking. CDR3 length: 15 amino acids. CDR1 is SGHRS and CDR2 is YFSETQ in the germline V gene. The CDR3 loop reads CASRLDRNSNQPQHF.

V usage is TRBV27 and J usage is TRBJ2-7; TCRdb selects TRBD2, and the lack of DNA leaves this call unchecked. Germline V lookup: CDR1 MNHEY, CDR2 SMNVEV (reference sequence). The CDR3 length is 15 residues. The CDR3 protein is CASSFSRAQSYEQYF.

This chain uses TRBV7-6 with TRBJ1-6; with no DNA, the TCRdb D assignment of TRBD1 cannot be verified. The germline V gene encodes CDR1 SGHVS and CDR2 FNYEAQ. The CDR3 extends over 16 amino acids. CDR3 in amino acids: CASSPTAGQINSPLHF.

The J gene is TRBJ2-3, the V gene TRBV7-8; the TCRdb call, TRBD2, lacks DNA for checking. Looked up from germline, CDR1 is SGHVS and CDR2 is FQNEAQ. CDR3 size: 15 residues. The CDR3 sequence is CASSWGGRVADTQYF.

This sequence joins TRBV4-1 and TRBJ1-1; TCRdb's D call of TRBD1 is untestable without DNA. The CDR3 length is 15 residues. The germline V gene encodes CDR1 MGHRA and CDR2 YSYEKL. This CDR3 is CASSQPGQGNTEAFF.

The chain couples TRBV13 to TRBJ2-7; without DNA, the TCRdb call of TRBD1 cannot be checked. Germline CDR1 and CDR2: PRHDT and FYEKMQ (reference sequence). The CDR3 is 14 amino acids. CDR3 in amino acids: CASSYWTGEGEQYF.

This rearrangement joins TRBV5-1 to TRBJ1-5; TCRdb returns TRBD1, unconfirmable since there is no DNA. Germline CDR1 is SGHRS and CDR2 is YFSETQ. CDR3 size: 14 residues. The CDR3 protein is CASSLGSGVGPQHF.

The chain couples TRBV9 to TRBJ2-5; as DNA is missing, the TRBD2 call by TCRdb cannot be tested. The CDR3 has 16 amino acids. Germline loops: CDR1 SGDLS, CDR2 YYNGEE. The CDR3 loop is CASSVGGLAGVETQYF.

This sequence joins TRBV6-2 or TRBV6-3 and TRBJ1-1; the TCRdb call, TRBD1, lacks DNA for checking. The CDR3 length is 15 residues. Germline CDR1 MNHEY, CDR2 SVGEGT. The CDR3 protein is CASSYIGGSGTEAFF.

V gene TRBV13 combines with J gene TRBJ1-4. Germline loops: CDR1 PRHDT, CDR2 FYEKMQ (reference sequence). This CDR3 region has 15 residues. The CDR3 region is CASSLEGSVDEKLFF.

V and J are TRBV7-6 and TRBJ1-1; the TCRdb D gene call, TRBD1, has no DNA to confirm it. The CDR3 extends over 19 amino acids. Germline V gene sequence: CDR1 SGHVS, CDR2 FNYEAQ. The CDR3 loop is CASSSPLGTGPIMNTEAFF.

J is TRBJ1-1 and V is TRBV7-9. From germline, CDR1 is SEHNR and CDR2 FQNEAQ (reference sequence). This CDR3 contains 14 residues. CDR3 protein: CASSSALENTEAFF.